Listed here are 20 T cell receptor beta chains from one sample, sequenced in a study of technical replicates of blood from a handful of donors. Assay: immunoSEQ multiplex PCR; the TCRdb copy retains only in-frame clones and omits some. The table has about 88,000 clones, 95% seen once. Sequenced material: T cells isolated from PBMCs. The receptors were gathered from a human donor in good health.

This clone was seen just once. The V and J genes are TRBV18 and TRBJ1-3; the match to TRBD1 covers 8 bases. Germline CDR1 reads KGHSH; CDR2 reads LQKENI. The CDR3 is 17 residues long. V lost 2 bases to trimming and J lost 1 base; unmatched junction nucleotides: 7. CDR3: CASSPTDRASSGNTIYF. CDR3 nucleotide sequence: TGTGCCAGCTCACCAACGGACAGGGCGTCGTCTGGAAACACCATATATTTT.

This chain links TRBV28 with TRBJ2-7, with D uncertain. The CDR3 totals 14 residues. The V end lost 5 bases, the J end lost 2 bases, and 13 bases lay between the germline ends. Germline assignment: CDR1 MDHEN and CDR2 SYDVKM. CDR3 sequence reads: CASSLRLRAYEQYF. In nucleotides, the CDR3 is TGTGCCAGCAGTCTCAGGTTACGTGCCTACGAGCAGTACTTC.

The chain is built from TRBV10-2 and TRBJ2-7; 9 bases are shared with TRBD2. The CDR3 covers 15 residues. Germline loops: CDR1 WSHSY, CDR2 SAAADI. V shed 10 bases and J 3 bases; nucleotides not matched to a gene: 13. The DNA for the CDR3 is TGCGCCACTGCTCGACAGGCTAGCGGGGTCTACGAGCAGTACTTC. Translating gives CATARQASGVYEQYF.

This rearrangement joins TRBV14 to TRBJ1-5; D unresolved. This CDR3 has 14 residues. The germline gives CDR1 SGHDN, CDR2 FVKESK. V shed 0 bases and J shed 6 bases, with 9 bases lying between them. The CDR3 is CASSQDRRGQPQHF. The CDR3 nucleotides are TGTGCCAGCAGCCAAGATCGTCGGGGTCAGCCCCAGCATTTT.

The chain carries TRBV2 and TRBJ2-7, with 8 bases identical to TRBD1. Germline-derived CDR1 and CDR2 are SNHLY and FYNNEI. The junction had 18 bases not matched to a gene; V was cut back by 3 bases and J by 2 bases. The CDR3 runs to 19 residues. The CDR3 region has the DNA TGTGCCAGCAGTGATCTGGAGGACAGGGATAAGAACGGACCCTACGAGCAGTACTTC. Translated, it gives CASSDLEDRDKNGPYEQYF.

The J gene is TRBJ1-5, the V gene TRBV27; 7 bases line up with TRBD1. V dropped 4 bases and J dropped 7; count of bases not matched to a gene: 10. Germline CDR1 and CDR2: MNHEY and SMNVEV (reference sequence). The CDR3 is 15 residues long. CDR3 region: CASSSAGGRRQPQHF. The CDR3 nucleotides are TGTGCCAGCAGTTCCGCAGGGGGACGTAGGCAGCCCCAGCATTTT.

The genes are TRBV5-1 and TRBJ2-5; 12 bases agree with TRBD2. Per the germline V gene, CDR1 is SGHRS and CDR2 is YFSETQ. Trimming took 2 bases from V and 3 from J; bases not matched to a gene: 5. The CDR3 is 16 residues long. The CDR3 loop is CASSFLPSGREETQYF. CDR3 DNA: TGCGCCAGCAGCTTCCTACCTAGCGGGAGGGAAGAGACCCAGTACTTC.

This clone was seen only a few times. The chain recombines TRBV5-4 with TRBJ1-1, with 8 bases fitting TRBD1. The germline CDR1 and CDR2 sequences are SGHNT and YYREEE (reference sequence). CDR3 length: 15 residues. Germline trimming cut 4 bases from V and 4 bases from J; bases unmatched to any gene: 9. The CDR3 nucleotides are TGTGCCAGCAGCCCCACACTAGGGACAGGCACTGAAGCTTTCTTT. Its protein product is CASSPTLGTGTEAFF.

The chain couples TRBV28 to TRBJ2-1, with D possibly being TRBD2 (6 bases). CDR1 is MDHEN and CDR2 is SYDVKM in the germline V gene. V lost 5 bases, J lost 4 bases, and 12 bases lay in between. This CDR3 spans 14 amino acids. CDR3 loop: CASSKSGRYNEQFF. DNA of the CDR3: TGTGCCAGCAGTAAGAGCGGGCGTTACAATGAGCAGTTCTTC.

This clone has only one observation. This chain's CDR3 is CASSPGTVVAYEQYF. CDR3 in DNA: TGTGCCAGCAGTCCCGGGACAGTCGTTGCCTACGAGCAGTACTTC. V is TRBV7-3 and J is TRBJ2-7, with 7 positions matching TRBD1. The CDR3 is 15 residues long. Looked up from germline, CDR1 is SGHTA and CDR2 is FQGTGA. The V gene end was trimmed by 6 bases and the J gene end by 2 bases; junction bases not matched to a gene: 10. Full variable domain (remainder filled in from reference TRBV7-3 and TRBJ2-7): GAGVSQTPSNKVTEKGKYVELRCDPISGHTALYWYRQSLGQGPEFLIYFQGTGAADDSGLPNDRFFAVRPEGSVSTLKIQRTERGDSAVYLCASSPGTVVAYEQYFGPGTRLTVT.

The rearrangement links TRBV4-3 to TRBJ2-3, with TRBD2 matching 8 bases. Trimming took 0 bases from V and 5 from J; bases not matched to a gene: 4. CDR3 length: 15 residues. Germline loops: CDR1 LGHNA, CDR2 YSLEER. CDR3 loop: CASSQEGLAGDTQYF. CDR3 bases: TGCGCCAGCAGCCAAGAGGGGCTAGCGGGAGATACGCAGTATTTT.

This chain uses TRBV27 with TRBJ2-7; D might be TRBD2 (5 bases). Germline V lookup: CDR1 MNHEY, CDR2 SMNVEV (reference sequence). The CDR3 runs to 13 residues. V lost 4 bases and J 3 bases, leaving 10 bases between the germline ends. CDR3 sequence: CASSSLDLYEQYF. The DNA of the CDR3 is TGTGCCAGCAGTTCACTAGATCTCTACGAGCAGTACTTC.

This chain connects TRBV6-5 to TRBJ1-5; a weak D match, TRBD1 (5 bases). This CDR3 has 14 residues. With 2 bases removed from V and 6 bases from J, the gap between germline ends came to 11 bases. Germline V gene data show CDR1 as MNHEY and CDR2 as SVGAGI. Here the CDR3 DNA reads TGTGCCAGCAGTTACGGACGGGGGGGTCAGCCCCAGCATTTT. Encoded protein: CASSYGRGGQPQHF.

The table lists this clone with a count of one. The chain combines TRBV5-1 with TRBJ2-2; 10 bases agree with TRBD2. From germline, CDR1 is SGHRS and CDR2 YFSETQ. This CDR3 has 14 residues. The junction had 1 base not matched to a gene; V was cut back by 2 bases and J by 6 bases. The CDR3 DNA reads TGCGCCAGCAGCTTTAGCGGGAGGTCCGGGGAGCTGTTTTTT. It encodes CASSFSGRSGELFF.

This chain joins TRBV5-1 and TRBJ1-1, with D possibly being TRBD1 (5 bases). In germline, CDR1 is SGHRS, CDR2 YFSETQ. The V gene lost 1 base and the J gene lost 7 bases, with 8 bases spanning the gap. The CDR3 has 12 residues. Here the CDR3 DNA reads TGCGCCAGCAGCTTGCGGCAGGGTGAAGCTTTCTTT. This codes for CASSLRQGEAFF.

The CDR3 coding sequence is TGCGCCAGCAGCTCCGGGACAGGGCAACAGCCCCAGCATTTT. The encoded protein is CASSSGTGQQPQHF. The chain carries TRBV5-1 and TRBJ1-5; 9 bases match TRBD1. CDR3 length equals 14 residues. Germline CDR1 is SGHRS and CDR2 is YFSETQ. V trimming: 3 bases; J trimming: 7 bases; junction bases outside the gene matches: 5.

V and J are TRBV5-1 and TRBJ1-4; 7 bases are a match to TRBD1. The V and J ends lost 3 bases and 3 bases, in that order; junction bases with no gene match: 2. Germline CDR1 is SGHRS and CDR2 is YFSETQ. This CDR3 has 14 residues. CDR3 coding DNA: TGCGCCAGCAGCTCTCAGGGGGCTAATGAAAAACTGTTTTTT. Its protein product is CASSSQGANEKLFF.

The chain links TRBV5-1 to TRBJ2-2; 10 bases map to TRBD1. Germline CDR1 reads SGHRS; CDR2 reads YFSETQ. CDR3 size: 16 residues. V lost 0 bases to trimming and J lost 3 bases; unmatched junction nucleotides: 2. In nucleotides, the CDR3 is TGCGCCAGCAGCTTGGCGGGGACAGGGGACACCGGGGAGCTGTTTTTT. This codes for CASSLAGTGDTGELFF.

The chain has TRBV9 and TRBJ1-2; possible D gene TRBD1, 6 bases. With 3 bases removed from V and 8 bases from J, the gap between germline ends came to 17 bases. Germline V lookup: CDR1 SGDLS, CDR2 YYNGEE. The CDR3 is 14 amino acids. CDR3: CASSEWEGENGYTF. The CDR3 DNA reads TGTGCCAGCAGCGAGTGGGAGGGGGAAAACGGCTACACCTTC. The full variable domain, in which reference TRBV9 and TRBJ1-2 provide the parts outside the CDR3, is DSGVTQTPKHLITATGQRVTLRCSPRSGDLSVYWYQQSLDQGLQFLIQYYNGEERAKGNILERFSAQQFPDLHSELNLSSLELGDSALYFCASSEWEGENGYTFGSGTRLTVV.

The gene calls are TRBV5-1 and TRBJ2-7, with TRBD2 as a possible D gene (5 bases). Germline CDR1 is SGHRS and CDR2 is YFSETQ. The CDR3 consists of 14 residues. V lost 6 bases and J lost 0, with 13 bases in between. In nucleotides, the CDR3 is TGCGCCAGCAATTACGGGATAAACTCCTACGAGCAGTACTTC. It codes for CASNYGINSYEQYF.